A selection of T cell receptor beta chains follows, all from one sample in a study of blood T cell repertoires in COVID-19. Produced via immunoSEQ multiplex PCR; TCRdb's table is partial and in-frame only. Here the sample spans approximately 140,000 clones, around 84% being singletons. The sequencing input was peripheral blood. Source of these receptors: a woman aged 55-70 years with acute or convalescent COVID-19. Each CDR3 is given with its conserved first and last residue. D genes are given only for firm matches. The listing skips clone size in some rows; elsewhere it reads once, few, many or a size class.

clone_size d_call j_call v_call cdr3_aa cdr3_nt
. TRBD2 TRBJ2-5 TRBV9 CASSVAGGGYQETQYF TGTGCCAGCAGCGTAGCTGGGGGGGGGTACCAAGAGACCCAGTACTTC
. . TRBJ1-2 TRBV5-1 CASRGGSIYGYTF TGCGCCAGCAGAGGAGGGTCGATCTATGGCTACACCTTC
. TRBD1 TRBJ2-5 TRBV5-1 CASSPGQFQETQYF TGCGCCAGCAGCCCGGGACAGTTCCAAGAGACCCAGTACTTC
. TRBD1 TRBJ1-1 TRBV9 CASSVAQGFKANTEAFF TGTGCCAGCAGCGTAGCACAGGGGTTTAAAGCGAACACTGAAGCTTTCTTT
. . TRBJ2-7 TRBV5-1 CASRFDIVYEQYF TGCGCCAGCAGGTTCGACATTGTCTACGAGCAGTACTTC
. TRBD1 TRBJ1-2 TRBV3-1/TRBV3-2 CASRWTGGEDGYTF TGTGCCAGCAGGTGGACAGGGGGAGAAGATGGCTACACCTTC
. TRBD1 TRBJ2-5 TRBV3-1/TRBV3-2 CASSARYRGHETQYF TGTGCCAGCAGCGCACGCTACAGGGGCCATGAGACCCAGTACTTC
. TRBD2 TRBJ2-1 TRBV6-2/TRBV6-3 CASSPTSGGASYNEQFF TGTGCCAGCAGCCCTACTAGCGGGGGGGCATCCTACAATGAGCAGTTCTTC
. . TRBJ2-1 TRBV6-4 CASSELRSGEQFF TGTGCCAGCAGTGAACTTAGAAGTGGTGAGCAGTTCTTC
. TRBD1 TRBJ2-3 TRBV5-1 CASSLGDRAIQDTQYF TGCGCCAGCAGCTTGGGGGACAGAGCCATTCAGGATACGCAGTATTTT
. TRBD1 TRBJ2-3 TRBV19 CASRDRGREDTQYF TGTGCCAGTCGGGACAGGGGGCGGGAAGATACGCAGTATTTT
once . TRBJ2-1 TRBV9 CASTEGDIYNEQFF TGTGCCAGCACCGAGGGGGACATTTACAATGAGCAGTTCTTC
. . TRBJ1-2 TRBV5-1 CASSLRSGGFLGYTF TGCGCCAGCAGCTTGAGGAGCGGGGGGTTCTTAGGCTACACCTTC
. TRBD2 TRBJ2-3 TRBV6-2/TRBV6-3 CASSKTTSGGGRYF TGTGCCAGCAGTAAAACTACTAGCGGGGGAGGGCGGTATTTT
. . TRBJ2-1 TRBV20-1 CSATSGHEQFF TGCAGTGCTACGAGCGGCCATGAGCAGTTCTTC
few TRBD1 TRBJ1-6 TRBV4-1 CASSQGRGQDSPLHF TGCGCCAGCAGCCAGGGCAGGGGGCAAGATTCACCCCTCCACTTT
. TRBD1 TRBJ1-4 TRBV5-1 CASSLRTGDNEKLFF TGCGCCAGCAGCTTGCGGACAGGAGATAATGAAAAACTGTTTTTT
. . TRBJ2-3 TRBV28 CASSLDGWGRTDTQYF TGTGCCAGCAGTTTAGATGGGTGGGGGCGCACAGATACGCAGTATTTT
. TRBD2 TRBJ2-1 TRBV10-1 CASGPGGSYNEQFF TGCGCCAGTGGCCCGGGGGGCTCCTACAATGAGCAGTTCTTC
. . TRBJ1-2 TRBV18 CASSPSDSRGYTF TGTGCCAGCTCACCGTCAGACAGCCGCGGCTACACCTTC
medium-sized TRBD1 TRBJ1-2 TRBV25-1 CASSEQGAISYGYTF TGTGCCAGCAGTGAACAGGGGGCTATCTCCTATGGCTACACCTTC
once TRBD2 TRBJ2-7 TRBV7-2 CASSSRRGKYEQYF TGTGCCAGCAGCTCCCGGCGGGGGAAATACGAGCAGTACTTC
. TRBD1 TRBJ2-5 TRBV12-5 CASGRDSVTQYF TGTGCTAGTGGACGGGACAGCGTGACCCAGTACTTC
. . TRBJ1-5 TRBV5-1 CASSLADSSNQPQHF TGCGCCAGCAGCTTGGCCGACAGTAGCAATCAGCCCCAGCATTTT
few TRBD1 TRBJ1-5 TRBV2 CASSRTGAPSSNQPQHF TGTGCCAGCAGCCGGACAGGGGCCCCCTCCAGCAATCAGCCCCAGCATTTT
once . TRBJ2-7 TRBV3-1/TRBV3-2 CASSQSGYEQYF TGTGCCAGCAGCCAATCGGGGTACGAGCAGTACTTC
. . TRBJ1-1 TRBV7-3 CASSVSRETTEAFF TGTGCCAGCAGCGTCAGCAGGGAAACGACTGAAGCTTTCTTT
. . TRBJ1-1 TRBV30 CAWERGGNTEAFF TGTGCCTGGGAAAGGGGGGGGAACACTGAAGCTTTCTTT
. TRBD1 TRBJ1-1 TRBV7-3 CASSLLDRVNTEAFF TGTGCCAGCAGCCTATTGGACAGGGTGAACACTGAAGCTTTCTTT
. TRBD1 TRBJ1-4 TRBV6-5 CASSRDRFGEKLFF TGTGCCAGCAGTCGGGACAGGTTTGGTGAAAAACTGTTTTTT
once . TRBJ2-6 TRBV7-2 CASSSNRAGANVLTF TGTGCCAGCAGCTCGAACAGGGCTGGGGCCAACGTCCTGACTTTC
once . TRBJ2-5 TRBV18 CASSPSGLETQYF TGTGCCAGCTCACCATCCGGGTTGGAGACCCAGTACTTC
. . TRBJ2-1 TRBV5-8 CASSLRTVNNEQFF TGTGCCAGCAGCCTTAGGACAGTTAACAATGAGCAGTTCTTC
. TRBD1 TRBJ1-2 TRBV6-6 CASSRRGTGTNGYTF TGTGCCAGCAGTAGAAGAGGGACAGGTACTAATGGCTACACCTTC
. TRBD1 TRBJ1-6 TRBV27 CASSFRDRVRFSPLHF TGTGCCAGCAGTTTTCGGGACAGGGTCAGGTTTTCACCCCTCCACTTT
. TRBD1 TRBJ1-6 TRBV7-8 CASSPGQGRGSPLHF TGTGCCAGCAGCCCAGGACAGGGAAGAGGATCACCCCTCCACTTT
. . TRBJ2-5 TRBV15 CATSAVRETQYF TGTGCCACCAGCGCGGTTCGGGAGACCCAGTACTTC
once TRBD2 TRBJ2-5 TRBV14 CASSHETSGVPGTQYF TGTGCCAGCAGCCATGAAACTAGCGGGGTCCCGGGGACCCAGTACTTC
. . TRBJ1-1 TRBV28 CASSSGWVEAFF TGTGCCAGCAGTTCGGGTTGGGTTGAAGCTTTCTTT
. TRBD2 TRBJ2-1 TRBV24-1 CATSVAGRDNEQFF TGTGCCACCAGTGTCGCGGGGAGGGACAATGAGCAGTTCTTC
. TRBD1 TRBJ2-4 TRBV5-5 CASSLGPGTVAKNIQYF TGTGCCAGCAGCTTGGGGCCGGGGACAGTAGCCAAAAACATTCAGTACTTC
few . TRBJ1-2 TRBV28 CASTFTQTRGYTF TGTGCCAGCACTTTCACGCAAACCAGGGGCTACACCTTC
. . TRBJ1-3 TRBV19 CASSIVSSGNTIYF TGTGCCAGTAGTATAGTCAGCTCTGGAAACACCATATATTTT
. TRBD1 TRBJ1-1 TRBV30 CAWSSGTGLWDTEAFF TGTGCCTGGAGTAGCGGGACAGGGCTCTGGGACACTGAAGCTTTCTTT
few TRBD2 TRBJ2-7 TRBV6-5 CASRYRTSGPYEQYF TGTGCCAGCAGATATCGGACTAGCGGACCCTACGAGCAGTACTTC
. TRBD1 TRBJ2-1 TRBV9 CASSHRGRLDEQFF TGTGCCAGCAGCCACAGGGGGCGCCTCGATGAGCAGTTCTTC
few . TRBJ1-4 TRBV11-2 CASSLDLGRGGEKLFF TGTGCCAGCAGCTTAGATTTGGGCAGGGGCGGTGAAAAACTGTTTTTT
. TRBD2 TRBJ2-7 TRBV5-4 CASSLRLAGENEQYF TGTGCCAGCAGCTTGAGGCTAGCGGGGGAAAACGAGCAGTACTTC
. TRBD1 TRBJ1-2 TRBV29-1 CSVDDRGIYGYTF TGCAGCGTTGATGACAGGGGGATCTATGGCTACACCTTC
once TRBD1 TRBJ1-1 TRBV19 CASKGTGGWNTEAFF TGTGCCAGTAAAGGGACAGGGGGCTGGAACACTGAAGCTTTCTTT
. . TRBJ1-2 TRBV28 CASGRGGHGYTF TGTGCCAGCGGAAGGGGGGGGCATGGCTACACCTTC
once TRBD1 TRBJ2-7 TRBV29-1 CSASPTGGEQYF TGCAGCGCATCCCCGACAGGGGGAGAGCAGTACTTC
. . TRBJ1-3 TRBV6-2/TRBV6-3 CASSYAGHSGNTIYF TGTGCCAGCAGTTATGCCGGTCACTCTGGAAACACCATATATTTT
. . TRBJ2-3 TRBV2 CARGTEADTQYF TGTGCCAGGGGGACTGAGGCAGATACGCAGTATTTT
. TRBD2 TRBJ2-1 TRBV6-5 CASSYRTSGPYNEQFF TGTGCCAGCAGTTACCGAACTAGCGGACCCTACAATGAGCAGTTCTTC
. TRBD1 TRBJ1-4 TRBV27 CASSLSPTGGGEKLFF TGTGCCAGCAGCCTCAGCCCGACAGGGGGGGGTGAAAAACTGTTTTTT
. TRBD1 TRBJ1-2 TRBV28 CASSPLGTGIQGYTF TGTGCCAGCAGTCCCCTCGGGACAGGGATCCAAGGCTACACCTTC
. . TRBJ1-5 TRBV30 CAWFPGVPRYCNQPQHF TGTGCCTGGTTCCCAGGGGTCCCCCGTTATTGCAATCAGCCCCAGCATTTT
. TRBD1 TRBJ2-7 TRBV9 CASSPGTGMPEQYF TGTGCCAGCAGCCCCGGGACAGGGATGCCCGAGCAGTACTTC
. TRBD1 TRBJ1-5 TRBV18 CASSPPAGTGGRQPQHF TGTGCCAGCTCACCACCCGCGGGGACAGGGGGCAGACAGCCCCAGCATTTT